Reported below is one T cell receptor beta chain. The entry originates in a study of cytomegalovirus exposure and HLA in healthy donors. In the PCR, 60 Vbeta and 13 Jbeta primers were used. Clones were sequenced by immunoSEQ multiplex PCR, and TCRdb holds only the in-frame ones, with some missing. This listing includes roughly 120,000 clones. V was pared by 5 bases and J by 6 bases, with 9 bases of the junction left unmatched. Germline CDR1 and CDR2: SEHNR and FQNEAQ (reference sequence). The CDR3 runs 14 residues. The sequencing sample was made of PBMCs. The TCR originated in a man aged 40-50 years in good health and CMV-seronegative. The chain employs TRBV7-9 and TRBJ2-7; 8 nucleotides agree with TRBD1. Here the CDR3 reads CASSPTQGAGEQYF. As DNA, the CDR3 is TGTGCCAGCAGCCCCACCCAGGGGGCTGGCGAGCAGTACTTC.